The 27 T cell receptor beta chains below come from one sample, sequenced in a study of cytomegalovirus exposure and HLA in healthy donors. Amplification used 60 Vbeta primers and 13 Jbeta primers. Here immunoSEQ multiplex PCR was the method, and the copy in TCRdb shows in-frame clones only, minus some. The sample totals some 120,000 clones. Sample: PBMCs. Receptors were obtained from a woman aged 55-75 years in good health and CMV-seronegative.

The chain uses TRBV19 and TRBJ2-3; 10 bases match TRBD2. The junction had 6 bases not matched to a gene; V was cut back by 5 bases and J by 4 bases. This CDR3 contains 15 residues. Germline V CDR1 and CDR2: LNHDA, SQIVND (reference sequence). CDR3 sequence reads: CASSPWTSGSDTQYF. The CDR3 DNA reads as TGTGCCAGTAGTCCCTGGACTAGCGGATCAGATACGCAGTATTTT.

The rearrangement uses TRBV7-9 and TRBJ1-1, with 11 positions matching TRBD1. The germline CDR1 and CDR2 sequences are SEHNR and FQNEAQ (reference sequence). The CDR3 length is 14 residues. Trimming took 5 bases from V and 8 from J; bases not matched to a gene: 7. The CDR3 nucleotides are TGTGCCAGCAGCCTCGGACAGGGGGCCGGGGAAGCTTTCTTT. Protein product: CASSLGQGAGEAFF.

The chain links TRBV7-8 to TRBJ2-5; D is unresolved. Germline-derived CDR1 and CDR2 are SGHVS and FQNEAQ. The V end was cut by 3 bases, the J end by 2 bases, with 7 bases between. The CDR3 covers 13 residues. The DNA for the CDR3 is TGTGCCAGCAGCTTTACGCGACAAGAGACCCAGTACTTC. This codes for CASSFTRQETQYF.

The chain uses TRBV16 and TRBJ1-5; TRBD1 matches 10 bases. Germline V gives CDR1 KGHSY, CDR2 FQNENV. J lost 9 bases, V lost 6 bases, and 8 bases had no gene match. This CDR3 is 14 amino acids long. The CDR3 DNA sequence: TGTGCCAGCAGGAGACAGGGGGCGGCCGGGCCCCAGCATTTT. It translates to CASRRQGAAGPQHF.

The chain carries TRBV28 and TRBJ2-3, with TRBD2 matching over 12 bases. The germline V gene encodes CDR1 MDHEN and CDR2 SYDVKM. The CDR3 sequence is 16 residues long. The junction had 5 bases not matched to a gene; V was cut back by 3 bases and J by 4 bases. The CDR3 protein is CASSFGLAGGADTQYF. The CDR3 DNA follows: TGTGCCAGCAGTTTCGGCCTAGCGGGAGGGGCAGATACGCAGTATTTT.

This chain's CDR3 is CASSETDRGFQPQHF. The CDR3 DNA follows: TGTGCCAGCAGTGAAACGGACAGGGGTTTTCAGCCCCAGCATTTT. The chain links TRBV2 to TRBJ1-5, with 9 positions matching TRBD1. CDR3 length equals 15 residues. V was pared by 2 bases and J by 6 bases, with 5 bases of the junction left unmatched. Germline V lookup: CDR1 SNHLY, CDR2 FYNNEI.

The rearrangement uses TRBV2 and TRBJ2-2; the match to TRBD1 covers 11 bases. CDR3 length: 14 amino acids. CDR1 is SNHLY and CDR2 is FYNNEI in the germline V gene. V lost 7 bases, J lost 7 bases, and 5 bases stayed unmatched. In DNA form, the CDR3 reads TGTGCCAGCACCGGACAGGGGGCTTTCGGGGAGCTGTTTTTT. Protein product: CASTGQGAFGELFF.

V usage is TRBV28 and J usage is TRBJ2-7; possible D gene TRBD1, 5 bases. The CDR3 contains 15 residues. The germline gives CDR1 MDHEN, CDR2 SYDVKM. Between the trimmed V and J ends, which lost 2 bases and 2 bases, there was a span of 13 bases. The CDR3 DNA follows: TGTGCCAGCAGTTTAGGGGCGAGCCAAGCCTACGAGCAGTACTTC. This gives the protein CASSLGASQAYEQYF.

The rearrangement uses TRBV12-5 and TRBJ2-2, with D possibly matching TRBD2 (5 bases). The CDR3 has 15 amino acids. Trimming removed 3 bases from V and 4 bases from J, with 12 bases in between. Germline V gene data show CDR1 as LGHNT and CDR2 as FRNRAP. CDR3 sequence (DNA): TGTGCTAGTGGTTTAGAGGGATCCCTCACCGGGGAGCTGTTTTTT. This encodes CASGLEGSLTGELFF. Looking up the rest from reference TRBV12-5 and TRBJ2-2 gives the full variable domain: DARVTQTPRHKVTEMGQEVTMRCQPILGHNTVFWYRQTMMQGLELLAYFRNRAPLDDSGMPKDRFSAEMPDATLATLKIQPSEPRDSAVYFCASGLEGSLTGELFFGEGSRLTVL.

The chain employs TRBV11-1 and TRBJ2-3, with TRBD2 identical over 9 bases. Trimming took 5 bases from V and 2 from J; bases not matched to a gene: 14. Germline CDR1 is SGHAT and CDR2 is FQDESV (reference sequence). The CDR3 runs 18 residues. The CDR3 reads CASSGGGVGAPPTDTQYF. The CDR3 bases are TGTGCCAGCAGCGGCGGGGGGGTCGGGGCCCCACCCACAGATACGCAGTATTTT.

This rearrangement joins TRBV18 to TRBJ2-1; 7 nucleotides align to TRBD1. The CDR3 spans 17 residues. The J segment lost 3 bases and the V segment lost 2 bases, leaving 10 bases of the junction unmatched. Germline CDR1 KGHSH, CDR2 LQKENI. The CDR3 loop is CASSPYEGATDYNEQFF. The CDR3 DNA is TGTGCCAGCTCACCATACGAGGGGGCAACCGACTACAATGAGCAGTTCTTC.

The chain joins TRBV28 to TRBJ2-1, with TRBD2 matching 9 bases. The ends lost 4 bases at V and 5 bases at J; junction bases unmatched: 6. This CDR3 region has 15 residues. Germline CDR1 MDHEN, CDR2 SYDVKM. For the CDR3, the DNA is TGTGCCAGCAGTTCCCCGACTAGCGGACACAATGAGCAGTTCTTC. Translated, it gives CASSSPTSGHNEQFF.

Comments on this clone: This specimen includes other DNA sequences encoding the same CDR3. The J gene is TRBJ1-1, the V gene TRBV5-1; 7 nucleotides align to TRBD1. The CDR3 runs 13 residues. Germline V lookup: CDR1 SGHRS, CDR2 YFSETQ. V gave up 4 bases and J gave up 3 bases; unmatched junction bases: 3. CDR3 sequence: CASSLTGDTEAFF. CDR3 sequence (DNA): TGCGCCAGCAGCCTCACAGGGGACACTGAAGCTTTCTTT.

V is TRBV14 and J is TRBJ2-4; D perhaps matches TRBD1 (5 bases). Germline V gene lookup returns CDR1 SGHDN and CDR2 FVKESK. The length of the CDR3 is 15 residues. The V end was cut by 2 bases, the J end by 4 bases, with 12 bases between. CDR3 sequence: CASSQRPGIKNIQYF. The CDR3 region has the DNA TGTGCCAGCAGCCAAAGACCAGGGATAAAAAACATTCAGTACTTC.

CDR3 amino acids: CASSSGQTSTDTQYF. The DNA for the CDR3 is TGTGCCAGCAGCTCGGGACAGACTAGCACAGATACGCAGTATTTT. The chain carries TRBV7-9 and TRBJ2-3; 7 nucleotides agree with TRBD1. There are 15 residues in the CDR3. Trimming took 4 bases from V and 0 from J; bases not matched to a gene: 4. Germline CDR1 SEHNR, CDR2 FQNEAQ (reference sequence). Combining the CDR3 with reference TRBV7-9 and TRBJ2-3 gives the whole variable domain DTGVSQNPRHKITKRGQNVTFRCDPISEHNRLYWYRQTLGQGPEFLTYFQNEAQLEKSRLLSDRFSAERPKGSFSTLEIQRTEQGDSAMYLCASSSGQTSTDTQYFGPGTRLTVL.

This chain joins TRBV4-1 and TRBJ1-1, with D possibly matching TRBD1 (6 bases). Germline CDR1 MGHRA, CDR2 YSYEKL. The CDR3 is made up of 13 amino acids. V was pared by 1 base and J by 8 bases, with 11 bases between. CDR3 region: CASSQVGRGEAFF. The CDR3 region has the DNA TGCGCCAGCAGCCAAGTAGGCAGGGGAGAAGCTTTCTTT.

The chain joins TRBV2 to TRBJ2-2; 12 bases match TRBD2. CDR3 length: 14 amino acids. Germline V lookup: CDR1 SNHLY, CDR2 FYNNEI. Unmatched junction bases numbered 4, after V lost 6 bases and J lost 8 bases. The chain's CDR3 is CASRGTSGRGELFF. The DNA for the CDR3 is TGTGCCAGCAGAGGAACTAGCGGGAGGGGGGAGCTGTTTTTT.

The chain uses TRBV5-1 and TRBJ1-4; TRBD1 is a possible D gene (5 bases). The V gene lost 4 bases and the J gene lost 1 base, with 8 bases spanning the gap. This CDR3 is built from 14 residues. CDR1 and CDR2 from the germline V gene are SGHRS and YFSETQ. The CDR3 is CASSLDKTNEKLFF. The CDR3 nucleotides are TGCGCCAGCAGCCTGGACAAAACTAATGAAAAACTGTTTTTT.

The V and J genes are TRBV10-2 and TRBJ2-4; D ambiguous. V lost 4 bases and J 7 bases, leaving 11 bases between the germline ends. The length of the CDR3 is 13 residues. Germline loops: CDR1 WSHSY, CDR2 SAAADI. This chain's CDR3 is CASSAAVRNIQYF. As DNA, the CDR3 is TGCGCCAGCAGTGCGGCGGTGCGGAACATTCAGTACTTC.

The rearrangement links TRBV7-9 to TRBJ2-1; TRBD2 matches 8 bases. Looked up from germline, CDR1 is SEHNR and CDR2 is FQNEAQ (reference sequence). CDR3 length: 15 residues. Trimming removed 11 bases from V and 7 bases from J; junction bases left unmatched: 16. The CDR3 spells CADETPLAGINEQFF. The DNA for the CDR3 is TGTGCCGACGAAACCCCCTTAGCGGGAATAAATGAGCAGTTCTTC.

The chain employs TRBV5-6 and TRBJ2-3; 8 nucleotides agree with TRBD2. Losses at the gene ends were 4 bases for V and 5 bases for J; bases not matched to a gene: 0. The germline V gene has CDR1 SGHDT and CDR2 YYEEEE. This CDR3 comprises 12 residues. The CDR3 DNA reads as TGTGCCAGCAGCCGGGGGGGAGATACGCAGTATTTT. Its translation is CASSRGGDTQYF.

The gene calls are TRBV7-3 and TRBJ1-3; D gene ambiguous. The CDR3 sequence is 13 residues long. The V and J ends lost 5 bases and 2 bases respectively, with 7 bases between them. Germline CDR1 reads SGHTA; CDR2 reads FQGTGA. The CDR3 spells CASSPSAGNTIYF. DNA for the CDR3: TGTGCCAGCAGCCCCTCAGCTGGAAACACCATATATTTT.

The gene calls are TRBV6-1 and TRBJ2-3; 8 positions match TRBD2. CDR3 length equals 17 residues. Germline lookup yields CDR1 MNHNS and CDR2 SASEGT. J gave up 4 bases and V 3 bases, and 12 bases lay outside the gene matches. CDR3: CASSENPRRGGSDTQYF. The DNA for the CDR3 is TGTGCCAGCAGTGAGAACCCCAGACGGGGGGGATCAGATACGCAGTATTTT.

This rearrangement joins TRBV2 to TRBJ2-7; weak D call: TRBD1 (6 bases). Germline V gene data show CDR1 as SNHLY and CDR2 as FYNNEI. V was clipped by 4 bases and J by 6 bases, with 16 bases between them. CDR3 length: 14 residues. The CDR3 sequence: CASSGSLRGSEQYF. For the CDR3, the DNA is TGTGCCAGCAGTGGGTCCCTCAGGGGTTCCGAGCAGTACTTC.

The chain uses TRBV9 and TRBJ1-2; TRBD1 matches at 8 bases. Germline V gene sequence: CDR1 SGDLS, CDR2 YYNGEE. V lost 2 bases and J lost 4; bases outside the gene matches: 16. The CDR3 is 18 residues long. The CDR3 region is CASSVGQANRYQTYGYTF. The DNA for the CDR3 is TGTGCCAGCAGCGTGGGACAGGCCAATAGGTACCAAACCTATGGCTACACCTTC.

This chain connects TRBV7-9 to TRBJ2-1; no reliable D call. Per the germline V gene, CDR1 is SEHNR and CDR2 is FQNEAQ (reference sequence). The V and J ends lost 2 bases and 9 bases respectively, with 11 bases between them. The CDR3 runs to 13 residues. In nucleotides, the CDR3 is TGTGCCAGCAGCTTAACGGAAACGGGTGAGCAGTTCTTC. Its translation is CASSLTETGEQFF.

This chain uses TRBV7-9 with TRBJ1-1, with D maybe TRBD1 (6 bases). The CDR3 is 16 residues long. Per germline, CDR1 SEHNR and CDR2 FQNEAQ (reference sequence). V was pared by 5 bases and J by 3 bases, with 19 bases between. The DNA of the CDR3 is TGTGCCAGCAGCCGCCGGGGCAGGGGAACTTACACTGAAGCTTTCTTT. It encodes CASSRRGRGTYTEAFF.